Each of the 28 T cell receptor beta chains below was sequenced from the same sample in a study of control samples from healthy donors and cancer patients. Assay used: immunoSEQ multiplex PCR; TCRdb lists only in-frame clones, some missing. This sample has 390,000 or so clones; around nine tenths occur once, and the top ten carry around 6.4%. Specimen: PBMCs. The origin of the receptors is a man aged 35-49 years with head and neck cancer.

CDR3 in DNA: TGTGCCAGCACTGCAGGGATCGGCTACACCTTC. This translates into CASTAGIGYTF. This chain uses TRBV6-5 with TRBJ1-2; tentatively, D is TRBD1 (5 bases). The CDR3 has 11 residues. V lost 7 bases to trimming and J lost 8 bases, with 11 bases between them. Looked up from germline, CDR1 is MNHEY and CDR2 is SVGAGI.

This clone was counted a single time. The gene calls are TRBV5-1 and TRBJ2-1; 8 nucleotides align to TRBD1. Per the germline V gene, CDR1 is SGHRS and CDR2 is YFSETQ. The CDR3 spans 18 residues. V was clipped by 6 bases and J by 6 bases; unmatched bases: 20. CDR3 sequence (DNA): TGCGCCAGCACCCGGCGCGGAACAGGGGGAAGTTCAAGCAATGAGCAGTTCTTC. It encodes CASTRRGTGGSSSNEQFF.

In DNA form, the CDR3 reads TGTGCCAGCAGCCAAGAGGAAAGGCGGGACACCGGGGAGCTGTTTTTT. Translation gives CASSQEERRDTGELFF. The chain employs TRBV3-1 (or the pseudogene TRBV3-2) and TRBJ2-2; D is possibly TRBD2 (5 bases). The germline gives CDR1 LGHDT, CDR2 YNNKEL (reference sequence). The ends were cut back, 0 bases at V and 3 bases at J, with 11 bases in the middle. CDR3 length: 16 residues.

This clone appeared once. The V gene is TRBV19, the J gene TRBJ2-6; no clear D. The ends were cut back, 3 bases at V and 0 bases at J, with 3 bases in the middle. CDR1 is LNHDA, CDR2 SQIVND, per germline (reference sequence). The CDR3 has 14 residues. Here the CDR3 reads CASSIPSGANVLTF. In nucleotides, the CDR3 is TGTGCCAGTAGTATTCCCTCTGGGGCCAACGTCCTGACTTTC.

This chain connects TRBV7-2 to TRBJ1-1; D not certain. This CDR3 is built from 14 residues. Germline loops: CDR1 SGHTA, CDR2 FQGNSA. The germline V and J ends were trimmed by 1 base and 2 bases, with 8 bases remaining between them. The CDR3 loop reads CASSLGVRNTEAFF. CDR3 DNA: TGTGCCAGCAGCTTAGGGGTCCGAAACACTGAAGCTTTCTTT.

CDR3: CASSRSVAGEQYF. CDR3 DNA: TGTGCCAGCAGTCGCTCAGTTGCCGGCGAGCAGTACTTC. This chain connects TRBV7-3 to TRBJ2-7; D gene ambiguous. Germline CDR1 is SGHTA and CDR2 is FQGTGA. The ends were cut back, 6 bases at V and 6 bases at J, with 15 bases in the middle. CDR3 length equals 13 residues.

The chain couples TRBV6-5 to TRBJ2-1; TRBD2 matches at 7 bases. The CDR3 loop spans 16 amino acids. Per germline, CDR1 MNHEY and CDR2 SVGAGI. J was trimmed by 0 bases and V by 2 bases; bases with no gene match: 4. Here the CDR3 DNA reads TGTGCCAGCAGTTACGGGCGGACTAGCTCCTACAATGAGCAGTTCTTC. The encoded protein is CASSYGRTSSYNEQFF.

V is TRBV18 and J is TRBJ1-5, with D hard to call. The CDR3 sequence is 15 residues long. CDR1 is KGHSH, CDR2 LQKENI, per germline. V was trimmed by 3 bases and J by 1 base, leaving 10 bases between them. CDR3 in amino acids: CASSPEIRSNQPQHF. The CDR3 DNA reads as TGTGCCAGCTCACCTGAAATACGGAGCAATCAGCCCCAGCATTTT.

The rearrangement uses TRBV5-6 and TRBJ1-2; D remains unclear. The germline CDR1 and CDR2 sequences are SGHDT and YYEEEE. V was pared by 4 bases and J by 4 bases, with 14 bases between. CDR3 length equals 14 residues. The CDR3 spells CASSLGEAVYGYTF. CDR3 in DNA: TGTGCCAGCAGCCTAGGAGAGGCTGTCTATGGCTACACCTTC.

This chain joins TRBV30 and TRBJ2-7, with 10 bases identical to TRBD2. The germline CDR1 and CDR2 sequences are GTSNPN and SVGIG (reference sequence). V lost 8 bases to trimming and J lost 7 bases; unmatched junction nucleotides: 11. The CDR3 length is 13 residues. CDR3 loop: CAGRAGGPGEQYF. In nucleotides, the CDR3 is TGTGCCGGAAGAGCGGGAGGGCCGGGGGAGCAGTACTTC.

The V call is TRBV24-1, the J call TRBJ2-3; D is perhaps TRBD1 or TRBD2 (5 bases each). The CDR3 is 14 residues long. Germline-derived CDR1 and CDR2 are KGHDR and SFDVKD. V was pared by 5 bases and J by 0 bases, with 8 bases between. The CDR3 DNA is TGTGCCACCAGTGGGGGGTTAAGCACAGATACGCAGTATTTT. Protein product: CATSGGLSTDTQYF.

There are a few counts of this clone. The chain uses TRBV11-2 and TRBJ2-2, with a tentative D call TRBD1 (6 bases). This CDR3 has 14 amino acids. The V gene's germline CDR1 is SGHAT and CDR2 FQNNGV. V lost 3 bases and J 2 bases, leaving 7 bases between the germline ends. The CDR3 loop is CASSLTGNTGELFF. CDR3 nucleotides: TGTGCCAGCAGCTTGACAGGAAACACCGGGGAGCTGTTTTTT.

The V and J genes are TRBV11-3 and TRBJ2-7; 7 nucleotides match TRBD2. The CDR3 has 13 residues. Trimming removed 3 bases from V and 6 bases from J; junction bases left unmatched: 5. Germline loops: CDR1 SGHNT, CDR2 YENEEA. DNA of the CDR3: TGTGCCAGCAGCTTGGCAACGGGAGGCGAGCAGTACTTC. Its protein is CASSLATGGEQYF.

The CDR3 bases are TGTGCCAGCAGCTTAGGGGACAGGAAGATTCAAGAGACCCAGTACTTC. Protein sequence: CASSLGDRKIQETQYF. The J gene is TRBJ2-5, the V gene TRBV7-2; TRBD1 aligns across 8 bases. Germline-derived CDR1 and CDR2 are SGHTA and FQGNSA. The CDR3 loop spans 16 amino acids. J lost 2 bases, V lost 1 base, and 6 bases had no gene match.

In its sample, this clone was seen a few times. The CDR3 nucleotides are TGTGCCACGCAAAAACTCAATCAGCCCCAGCATTTT. Protein sequence: CATQKLNQPQHF. The chain joins TRBV19 to TRBJ1-5; D is undetermined. CDR3 length: 12 residues. Trimming pared 10 bases from V and 3 bases from J, leaving 10 bases between. Germline V gene lookup returns CDR1 LNHDA and CDR2 SQIVND (reference sequence).

The chain couples TRBV19 to TRBJ1-5; D might be TRBD1 (5 bases). Trimming cost V 5 bases and J 0 bases, with 14 bases left between them. This CDR3 has 16 amino acids. Germline CDR1 LNHDA, CDR2 SQIVND (reference sequence). The CDR3: CASSFRGSGSNQPQHF. CDR3 nucleotides: TGTGCCAGTAGTTTTAGGGGTTCGGGTAGCAATCAGCCCCAGCATTTT.

The V gene is TRBV6-5, the J gene TRBJ1-1; 9 nucleotides agree with TRBD1. Germline CDR1 is MNHEY and CDR2 is SVGAGI. The CDR3 has 13 amino acids. V lost 3 bases, J lost 5 bases, and 1 base stayed unmatched. Here the CDR3 reads CASSYGQGTEAFF. CDR3 nucleotide sequence: TGTGCCAGCAGTTATGGACAGGGGACTGAAGCTTTCTTT.

V is TRBV5-1 and J is TRBJ2-3, with 8 bases identical to TRBD2. This CDR3 contains 17 residues. CDR1 SGHRS and CDR2 YFSETQ come from the germline V gene. Trimming at V came to 4 bases and at J to 0 bases, leaving 10 bases not matched to a gene. CDR3 DNA sequence: TGCGCCAGCAGCCTCCGAGGACTAGCCGCCAGCACAGATACGCAGTATTTT. It codes for CASSLRGLAASTDTQYF. Combining the CDR3 with reference TRBV5-1 and TRBJ2-3 gives the whole variable domain KAGVTQTPRYLIKTRGQQVTLSCSPISGHRSVSWYQQTPGQGLQFLFEYFSETQRNKGNFPGRFSGRQFSNSRSEMNVSTLELGDSALYLCASSLRGLAASTDTQYFGPGTRLTVL.

The gene calls are TRBV15 and TRBJ2-7; D may be TRBD2 (6 bases). The CDR3 is made up of 13 amino acids. The V gene lost 7 bases and the J gene lost 1 base, with 11 bases spanning the gap. Germline V lookup: CDR1 LNHNV, CDR2 YYDKDF (reference sequence). The CDR3: CATKGGPSYEQYF. The CDR3 DNA is TGTGCCACCAAGGGAGGACCGTCCTACGAGCAGTACTTC.

The rearrangement uses TRBV18 and TRBJ1-3; D not certain. The CDR3 has 13 residues. V lost 3 bases to trimming and J lost 9 bases, with 12 bases between them. Germline CDR1 reads KGHSH; CDR2 reads LQKENI. CDR3 sequence (DNA): TGTGCCAGCTCACCTTTTCCGGGTTCCACCATATATTTT. Protein product: CASSPFPGSTIYF.

This chain links TRBV5-1 with TRBJ2-2, with D maybe TRBD1 (8 bases). The CDR3 is 16 residues long. V lost 4 bases and J lost 6, with 19 bases in between. Germline V gene sequence: CDR1 SGHRS, CDR2 YFSETQ. The CDR3 bases are TGCGCCAGCAGCCTCGGACAGGGAGGGTTGGCCGGGGAGCTGTTTTTT. Translated: CASSLGQGGLAGELFF.

The rearrangement links TRBV2 to TRBJ2-2, with 9 bases aligning to TRBD2. This CDR3 region has 15 residues. The germline gives CDR1 SNHLY, CDR2 FYNNEI. V was pared by 5 bases and J by 1 base, with 2 bases of the junction left unmatched. The CDR3 loop reads CASSIAGENTGELFF. CDR3 in DNA: TGTGCCAGCAGTATAGCGGGGGAGAACACCGGGGAGCTGTTTTTT.

The V call is TRBV18, the J call TRBJ1-1, with D perhaps TRBD1 (6 bases). V shed 6 bases and J shed 4 bases, with 12 bases lying between them. This CDR3 spans 13 amino acids. Per germline, CDR1 KGHSH and CDR2 LQKENI. The CDR3 loop reads CASSGGAGTEAFF. In DNA form, the CDR3 reads TGTGCCAGCTCGGGGGGCGCCGGCACTGAAGCTTTCTTT.

The chain combines TRBV3-1 (or the pseudogene TRBV3-2) with TRBJ2-1; tentatively, D is TRBD1 (5 bases). In germline, CDR1 is LGHDT, CDR2 YNNKEL (reference sequence). V lost 0 bases and J lost 5, with 17 bases in between. This CDR3 region has 17 residues. The CDR3 DNA is TGTGCCAGCAGCCAAGATGGCCAGGGCCCTACCAACAATGAGCAGTTCTTC. Its translation: CASSQDGQGPTNNEQFF.

This chain links TRBV27 with TRBJ1-2; D is undetermined. This CDR3 region has 14 residues. Per the germline V gene, CDR1 is MNHEY and CDR2 is SMNVEV (reference sequence). Trimming left V 2 bases short and J 2 bases short, with 9 bases between. CDR3 DNA sequence: TGTGCCAGCAGTTTAATGGGTCCCAACTATGGCTACACCTTC. Translation: CASSLMGPNYGYTF.

The CDR3 reads CASSPDRGITDTQYF. The CDR3 DNA is TGTGCCAGCAGCCCGGACAGGGGGATCACAGATACGCAGTATTTT. V gene TRBV5-8 combines with J gene TRBJ2-3, with 10 bases aligning to TRBD1. Germline CDR1 and CDR2: SGHTS and YDEGEE. V dropped 4 bases and J dropped 2; count of bases not matched to a gene: 4. This CDR3 comprises 15 residues. The full variable domain, with the rest looked up from reference TRBV5-8 and TRBJ2-3, is EAGVTQSPTHLIKTRGQQATLRCSPISGHTSVYWYQQALGLGLQFLLWYDEGEERNRGNFPPRFSGRQFPNYSSELNVNALELEDSALYLCASSPDRGITDTQYFGPGTRLTVL.

The chain joins TRBV6-5 to TRBJ2-2; 10 bases map to TRBD1. Unmatched junction bases numbered 5, after V lost 7 bases and J lost 3 bases. Germline CDR1 MNHEY, CDR2 SVGAGI. The CDR3 runs to 15 residues. CDR3 coding DNA: TGTGCCAGCAATCGACAGGGGGCAGACACCGGGGAGCTGTTTTTT. Translating it yields CASNRQGADTGELFF.

The chain joins TRBV28 to TRBJ1-4, with no clear D. Trimming removed 3 bases from V and 3 bases from J, with 2 bases in between. There are 12 residues in the CDR3. The germline gives CDR1 MDHEN, CDR2 SYDVKM. CDR3 DNA sequence: TGTGCCAGCAGTTTCCCTAATGAAAAACTGTTTTTT. Translating gives CASSFPNEKLFF.